This entry lists 23 T cell receptor beta chains sequenced from one sample in a study of T cell responses to AZD1222 COVID-19 vaccine (dated by TCRdb to the early 2020s). Library preparation employed the immunoSEQ multiplex PCR assay. TCRdb carries this immuneACCESS record with in-frame sequences only. Its versions omit some clonotypes, under half of them owing to an unresolved V gene in the studies checked, with the rest unexplained. The sample table shows approximately 130,000 clones, and roughly nine tenths are seen once. The ten largest clones capture roughly 8.9% of the sample. Explained via the paper, the time point label denotes: about 28 days (+/-7) after the second vaccine dose. The specimen comprised peripheral blood, sampled 28 days after the second AZD1222 dose. The source is an adult who received the AZD1222 COVID-19 vaccine.

This clone was seen only once. The chain has TRBV2 and TRBJ1-1, with 9 bases fitting TRBD1. Germline trimming cut 6 bases from V and 4 bases from J; bases unmatched to any gene: 3. There are 13 residues in the CDR3. CDR1 is SNHLY and CDR2 is FYNNEI in the germline V gene. The DNA for the CDR3 is TGTGCCAGCAGCCTGACAGGGGGCACTGAAGCTTTCTTT. It codes for CASSLTGGTEAFF.

This sequence joins TRBV12-5 and TRBJ2-2; 8 positions agree with TRBD2. Germline V gives CDR1 LGHNT, CDR2 FRNRAP. The V gene end was trimmed by 7 bases and the J gene end by 0 bases; junction bases not matched to a gene: 10. This CDR3 is built from 17 residues. For the CDR3, the DNA is TGTGCTAGTGTGGAGGAGCGGGGGCCCGCGAACACCGGGGAGCTGTTTTTT. Protein product: CASVEERGPANTGELFF.

This rearrangement joins TRBV11-2 to TRBJ2-1, with 9 bases aligning to TRBD1. The CDR3 is 15 residues long. V was clipped by 0 bases and J by 5 bases; unmatched bases: 2. Germline CDR1 reads SGHAT; CDR2 reads FQNNGV. CDR3 residues: CASSLDGTGHNEQFF. The CDR3 DNA reads TGTGCCAGCAGCTTAGACGGGACAGGGCACAATGAGCAGTTCTTC.

The rearrangement joins TRBV4-3 to TRBJ2-2; D gene uncertain. Germline assignment: CDR1 LGHNA and CDR2 YSLEER. Trimming shortened V by 1 base and J by 7 bases, and 13 bases separated the two germline ends. The length of the CDR3 is 15 residues. The CDR3 nucleotides read TGCGCCAGCAGCCAAGGTCCGGCGGTTAGCGGGGAGCTGTTTTTT. Its translation: CASSQGPAVSGELFF.

This clone was seen once. V gene TRBV2 combines with J gene TRBJ1-2; D possibly corresponds to TRBD1 (6 bases). The CDR3 consists of 15 residues. Trimming cost V 4 bases and J 3 bases, with 15 bases left between them. CDR1 and CDR2 from the germline V gene are SNHLY and FYNNEI. CDR3 loop: CASSVGTPRDYGYTF. The CDR3 DNA reads as TGTGCCAGCAGTGTAGGGACACCACGGGACTATGGCTACACCTTC.

In DNA, the CDR3 is TGTGCCAGCAGCTTGACTAGCGGAGAGACCCAGTACTTC. Its protein product is CASSLTSGETQYF. V usage is TRBV5-6 and J usage is TRBJ2-5, with TRBD2 matching over 8 bases. The germline V gene encodes CDR1 SGHDT and CDR2 YYEEEE. The ends lost 1 base at V and 4 bases at J; junction bases unmatched: 0. CDR3 length: 13 amino acids.

The chain is built from TRBV6-5 and TRBJ2-7, with D perhaps TRBD1 (5 bases). The CDR3 is made up of 14 amino acids. The germline CDR1 and CDR2 sequences are MNHEY and SVGAGI. Trimming stripped 8 bases from V and 2 bases from J, with 16 bases between. CDR3 sequence reads: CASSPQGGTYEQYF. The CDR3 nucleotides read TGTGCCAGCTCGCCTCAGGGCGGAACCTACGAGCAGTACTTC.

V is TRBV19 and J is TRBJ1-1; TRBD1 might be the D (5 bases). The V gene's germline CDR1 is LNHDA and CDR2 SQIVND (reference sequence). The CDR3 is made up of 13 amino acids. Trimming stripped 2 bases from V and 1 base from J, with 5 bases between. The chain's CDR3 is CASSIRGNTEAFF. The CDR3, as DNA: TGTGCCAGTAGTATAAGGGGGAACACTGAAGCTTTCTTT.

The DNA of the CDR3 is TGTGCCAGCAGCCCGTGGAGGACTAGCGGGGCAGATACGCAGTATTTT. Protein: CASSPWRTSGADTQYF. The V gene is TRBV21-1, the J gene TRBJ2-3; the tabulated D call, TRBD2, remains unverified against the DNA. TRBV21-1 is tagged as a pseudogene. The length of the CDR3 is 16 residues.

Notes on this clone: The sample contains more than one DNA sequence encoding this CDR3. The chain carries TRBV12-3 or TRBV12-4 and TRBJ1-2; perhaps TRBD1 as D (5 bases). The CDR3 is 13 amino acids. V shed 6 bases and J shed 3 bases, with 11 bases lying between them. CDR3 sequence reads: CASSPDSDYGYTF. In DNA form, the CDR3 reads TGTGCCAGCAGCCCAGACAGTGACTATGGCTACACCTTC.

The chain employs TRBV24-1 and TRBJ2-1; no clear D gene. The CDR3 length is 13 residues. The ends were cut back, 3 bases at V and 8 bases at J, with 10 bases in the middle. CDR1 is KGHDR and CDR2 is SFDVKD in the germline V gene. For the CDR3, the DNA is TGTGCCACCAGTGATCAATATTTCGATGAGCAGTTCTTC. This sequence encodes CATSDQYFDEQFF.

This sequence joins TRBV7-2 and TRBJ1-6, with 7 nucleotides matching TRBD1. V lost 0 bases and J lost 9; bases outside the gene matches: 5. CDR1 SGHTA and CDR2 FQGNSA come from the germline V gene. This CDR3 has 15 residues. The CDR3 DNA sequence: TGTGCCAGCAGCTTAGCACAGGGGTCTAGTTCACCCCTCCACTTT. Translated, it gives CASSLAQGSSSPLHF.

The rearrangement joins TRBV5-1 to TRBJ1-6; no firm D call. The CDR3 consists of 15 residues. CDR1 SGHRS and CDR2 YFSETQ come from the germline V gene. V was cut by 5 bases and J by 6 bases, with 15 bases left in between. Here the CDR3 DNA reads TGCGCCAGCAGATTGATGAACCTTACTAATTCACCCCTCCACTTT. Its translation: CASRLMNLTNSPLHF.

This chain joins TRBV11-2 and TRBJ1-1, with D possibly TRBD1 on 6 matching bases. The length of the CDR3 is 13 residues. Per the germline V gene, CDR1 is SGHAT and CDR2 is FQNNGV. Trimming shortened V by 5 bases and J by 6 bases, and 13 bases separated the two germline ends. CDR3 sequence reads: CASSRYGGAEAFF. The CDR3 nucleotides are TGTGCCAGCAGCCGGTACGGGGGCGCTGAAGCTTTCTTT.

This rearrangement joins TRBV18 to TRBJ1-1; TRBD1 aligns across 9 bases. CDR1 and CDR2 from the germline V gene are KGHSH and LQKENI. CDR3 length: 12 residues. V was pared by 5 bases and J by 8 bases, with 3 bases of the junction left unmatched. DNA of the CDR3: TGTGCCAGCTCAGAAGACAGGGGGGAAGCTTTCTTT. Protein: CASSEDRGEAFF.

The CDR3 DNA follows: TGTGCCAGCAGCCAAGAAGGGGTAGGCTACACCTTC. This translates into CASSQEGVGYTF. This chain connects TRBV3-1 (or the pseudogene TRBV3-2) to TRBJ1-2, with D perhaps TRBD1 (5 bases). Germline V gene sequence: CDR1 LGHDT, CDR2 YNNKEL (reference sequence). The CDR3 is made up of 12 amino acids. V lost 0 bases, J lost 8 bases, and 7 bases lay in between.

The rearrangement uses TRBV9 and TRBJ1-1; D ambiguous. The germline gives CDR1 SGDLS, CDR2 YYNGEE. This CDR3 is built from 13 residues. The V end lost 6 bases, the J end lost 1 base, and 10 bases lay between the germline ends. The CDR3 region is CASTLNTNTEAFF. The CDR3 DNA is TGTGCCAGCACCCTTAATACGAACACTGAAGCTTTCTTT.

This clone turned up a few times. This chain joins TRBV29-1 and TRBJ1-1; D is undetermined. Trimming stripped 2 bases from V and 11 bases from J, with 15 bases between. Germline values: CDR1 SQVTM, CDR2 ANQGSEA. This CDR3 has 12 residues. The CDR3 here is CSVERQGLDAFF. DNA for the CDR3: TGCAGCGTTGAACGGCAAGGCCTTGATGCTTTCTTT.

This chain joins TRBV27 and TRBJ2-2; no clear D. CDR1 is MNHEY, CDR2 SMNVEV, per germline (reference sequence). Trimming pared 6 bases from V and 7 bases from J, leaving 15 bases between. The CDR3 is 14 residues long. The CDR3 loop is CASRLRRLIGELFF. In DNA, the CDR3 is TGTGCCAGCAGATTAAGGCGGTTGATCGGGGAGCTGTTTTTT.

This chain uses TRBV6-5 with TRBJ2-7, with D possibly TRBD1 on 5 matching bases. The germline V gene has CDR1 MNHEY and CDR2 SVGAGI. The CDR3 sequence is 14 residues long. Trimming stripped 6 bases from V and 3 bases from J, with 15 bases between. In DNA form, the CDR3 reads TGTGCCAGCAGCTTTTCAGGGTTCTACTACGAGCAGTACTTC. Its translation: CASSFSGFYYEQYF.

The chain carries TRBV6-6 and TRBJ2-7, with 9 bases matching TRBD1. V shed 6 bases and J 4 bases; nucleotides not matched to a gene: 10. The CDR3 has 15 residues. Per germline, CDR1 MNHNY and CDR2 SVGAGI (reference sequence). The CDR3 reads CASSPPLDRGYEQYF. The DNA for the CDR3 is TGTGCCAGCAGCCCTCCGTTGGACAGGGGATACGAGCAGTACTTC.

The gene calls are TRBV3-1 (or the pseudogene TRBV3-2) and TRBJ2-7; 9 bases align to TRBD1. V lost 0 bases to trimming and J lost 4 bases; unmatched junction nucleotides: 19. There are 20 residues in the CDR3. The germline CDR1 and CDR2 sequences are LGHDT and YNNKEL (reference sequence). The CDR3 loop reads CASSQDRSPGQGGTFYEQYF. The CDR3 coding sequence is TGTGCCAGCAGCCAAGACAGATCACCGGGACAGGGAGGAACCTTTTACGAGCAGTACTTC.

The J gene is TRBJ1-4, the V gene TRBV27, with D perhaps matching TRBD1 (6 bases). V dropped 3 bases and J dropped 5 bases, with 16 bases sitting between them. The length of the CDR3 is 16 residues. CDR1 is MNHEY, CDR2 SMNVEV, per germline (reference sequence). The DNA of the CDR3 is TGTGCCAGCAGTTTGGGGCTCGGGACACGCAATGAAAAACTGTTTTTT. Protein: CASSLGLGTRNEKLFF. Supplemented by reference TRBV27 and TRBJ1-4, the full variable domain reads EAQVTQNPRYLITVTGKKLTVTCSQNMNHEYMSWYRQDPGLGLRQIYYSMNVEVTDKGDVPEGYKVSRKEKRNFPLILESPSPNQTSLYFCASSLGLGTRNEKLFFGSGTQLSVL.